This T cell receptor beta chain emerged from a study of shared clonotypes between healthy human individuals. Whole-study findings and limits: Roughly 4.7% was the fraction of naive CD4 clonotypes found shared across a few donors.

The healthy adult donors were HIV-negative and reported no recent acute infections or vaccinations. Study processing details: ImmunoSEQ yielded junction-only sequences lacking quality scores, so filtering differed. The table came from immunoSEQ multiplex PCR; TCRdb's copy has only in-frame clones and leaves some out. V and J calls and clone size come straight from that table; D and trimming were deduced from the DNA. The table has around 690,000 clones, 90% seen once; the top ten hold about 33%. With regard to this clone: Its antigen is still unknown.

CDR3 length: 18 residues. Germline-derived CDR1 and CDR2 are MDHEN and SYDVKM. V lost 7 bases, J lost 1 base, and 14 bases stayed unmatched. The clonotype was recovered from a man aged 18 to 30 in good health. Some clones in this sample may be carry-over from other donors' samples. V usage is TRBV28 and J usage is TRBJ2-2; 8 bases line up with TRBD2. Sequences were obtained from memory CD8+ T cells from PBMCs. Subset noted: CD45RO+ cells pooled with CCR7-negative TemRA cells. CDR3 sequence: CASTKAYREGRNTGELFF. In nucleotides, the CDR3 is TGTGCCAGCACAAAAGCCTACCGGGAGGGCCGGAACACCGGGGAGCTGTTTTTT. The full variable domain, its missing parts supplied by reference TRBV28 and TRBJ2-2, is DVKVTQSSRYLVKRTGEKVFLECVQDMDHENMFWYRQDPGLGLRLIYFSYDVKMKEKGDIPEGYSVSREKKERFSLILESASTNQTSMYLCASTKAYREGRNTGELFFGEGSRLTVL.